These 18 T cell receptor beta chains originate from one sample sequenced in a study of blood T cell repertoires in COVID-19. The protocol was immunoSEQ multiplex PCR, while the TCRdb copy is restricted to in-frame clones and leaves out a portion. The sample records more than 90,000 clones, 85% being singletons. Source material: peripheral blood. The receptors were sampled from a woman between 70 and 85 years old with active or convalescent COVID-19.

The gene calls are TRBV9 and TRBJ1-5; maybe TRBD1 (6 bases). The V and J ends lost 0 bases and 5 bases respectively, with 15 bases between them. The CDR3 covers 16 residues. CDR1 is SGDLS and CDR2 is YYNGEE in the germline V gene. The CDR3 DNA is TGTGCCAGCAGCGTAGATTCAGGGGCTTCCCATCAGCCCCAGCATTTT. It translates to CASSVDSGASHQPQHF.

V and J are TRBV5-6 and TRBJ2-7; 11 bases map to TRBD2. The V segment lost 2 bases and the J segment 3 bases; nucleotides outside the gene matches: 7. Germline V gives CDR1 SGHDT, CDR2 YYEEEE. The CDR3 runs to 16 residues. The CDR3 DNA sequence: TGTGCCAGCAGCTTAGGGGGTACTAGCGGGAGCTACGAGCAGTACTTC. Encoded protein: CASSLGGTSGSYEQYF.

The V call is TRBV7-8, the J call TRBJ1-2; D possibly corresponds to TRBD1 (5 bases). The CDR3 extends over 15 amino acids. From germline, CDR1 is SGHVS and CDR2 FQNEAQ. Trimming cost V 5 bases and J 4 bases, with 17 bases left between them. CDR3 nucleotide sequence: TGTGCCAGCAGCCAATGGGGGGTACTCACCTATGGCTACACCTTC. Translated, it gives CASSQWGVLTYGYTF.

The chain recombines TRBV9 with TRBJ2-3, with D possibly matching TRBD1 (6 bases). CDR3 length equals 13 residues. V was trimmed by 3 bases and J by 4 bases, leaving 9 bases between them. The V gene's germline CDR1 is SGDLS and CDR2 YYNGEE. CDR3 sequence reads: CASSADRPDTQYF. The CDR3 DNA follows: TGTGCCAGCAGCGCTGACAGGCCAGATACGCAGTATTTT.

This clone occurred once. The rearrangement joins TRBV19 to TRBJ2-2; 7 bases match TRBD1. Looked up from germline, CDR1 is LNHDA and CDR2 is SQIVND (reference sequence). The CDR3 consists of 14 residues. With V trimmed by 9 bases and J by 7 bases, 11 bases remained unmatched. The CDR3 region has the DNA TGTGCCAGCGGACAGAGGGGGCTTGGCGGGGAGCTGTTTTTT. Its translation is CASGQRGLGGELFF.

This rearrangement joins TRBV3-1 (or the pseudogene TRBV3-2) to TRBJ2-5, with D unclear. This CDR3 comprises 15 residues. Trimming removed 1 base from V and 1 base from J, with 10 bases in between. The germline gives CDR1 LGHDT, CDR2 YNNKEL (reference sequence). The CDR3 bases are TGTGCCAGCAGCCAAGTGGGCTGGGTCCAAGAGACCCAGTACTTC. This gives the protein CASSQVGWVQETQYF.

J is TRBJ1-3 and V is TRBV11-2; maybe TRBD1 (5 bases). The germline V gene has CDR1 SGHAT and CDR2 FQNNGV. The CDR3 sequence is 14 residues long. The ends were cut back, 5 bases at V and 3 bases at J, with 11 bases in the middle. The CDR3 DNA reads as TGTGCCAGCAGCACAGGTCTTCTTGGAAACACCATATATTTT. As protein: CASSTGLLGNTIYF.

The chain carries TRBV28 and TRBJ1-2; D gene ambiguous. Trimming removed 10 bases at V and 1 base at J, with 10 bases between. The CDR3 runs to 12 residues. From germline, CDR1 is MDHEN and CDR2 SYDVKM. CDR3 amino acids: CATSSDNYGYTF. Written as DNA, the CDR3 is TGTGCCACCAGCTCAGATAACTATGGCTACACCTTC.

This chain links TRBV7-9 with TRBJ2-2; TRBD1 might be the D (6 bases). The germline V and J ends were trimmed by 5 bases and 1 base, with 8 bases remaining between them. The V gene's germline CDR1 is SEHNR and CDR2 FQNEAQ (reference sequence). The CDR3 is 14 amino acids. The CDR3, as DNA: TGTGCCAGCAGCAAGGACAGGAACACCGGGGAGCTGTTTTTT. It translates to CASSKDRNTGELFF. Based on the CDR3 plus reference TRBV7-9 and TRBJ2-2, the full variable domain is DTGVSQNPRHKITKRGQNVTFRCDPISEHNRLYWYRQTLGQGPEFLTYFQNEAQLEKSRLLSDRFSAERPKGSFSTLEIQRTEQGDSAMYLCASSKDRNTGELFFGEGSRLTVL.

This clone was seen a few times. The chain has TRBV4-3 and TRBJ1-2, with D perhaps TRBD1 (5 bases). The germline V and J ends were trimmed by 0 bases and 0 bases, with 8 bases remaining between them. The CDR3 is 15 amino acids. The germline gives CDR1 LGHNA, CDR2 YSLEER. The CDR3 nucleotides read TGCGCCAGCAGCCAAGAACAGGCCGCTAACTATGGCTACACCTTC. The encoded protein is CASSQEQAANYGYTF.

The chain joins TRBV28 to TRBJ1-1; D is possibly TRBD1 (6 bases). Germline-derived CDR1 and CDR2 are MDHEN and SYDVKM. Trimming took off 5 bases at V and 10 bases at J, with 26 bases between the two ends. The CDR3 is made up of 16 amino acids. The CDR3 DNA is TGTGCCAGCAGTCCAAACCAGTGGGGGCGCGGATTATCAGCTTTCTTT. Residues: CASSPNQWGRGLSAFF.

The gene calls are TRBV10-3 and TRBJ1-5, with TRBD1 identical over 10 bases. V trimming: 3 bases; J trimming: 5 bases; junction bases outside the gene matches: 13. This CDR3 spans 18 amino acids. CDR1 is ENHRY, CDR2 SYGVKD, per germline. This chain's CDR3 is CAISESRATGGRDQPQHF. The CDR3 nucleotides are TGTGCCATCAGTGAATCTCGGGCGACAGGGGGCCGTGATCAGCCCCAGCATTTT.

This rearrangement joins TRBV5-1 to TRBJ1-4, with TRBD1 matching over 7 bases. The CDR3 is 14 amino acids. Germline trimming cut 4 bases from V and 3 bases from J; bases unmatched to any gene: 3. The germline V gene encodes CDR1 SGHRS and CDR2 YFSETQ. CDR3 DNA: TGCGCCAGCAGCCGGGGACAGTCTAATGAAAAACTGTTTTTT. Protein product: CASSRGQSNEKLFF.

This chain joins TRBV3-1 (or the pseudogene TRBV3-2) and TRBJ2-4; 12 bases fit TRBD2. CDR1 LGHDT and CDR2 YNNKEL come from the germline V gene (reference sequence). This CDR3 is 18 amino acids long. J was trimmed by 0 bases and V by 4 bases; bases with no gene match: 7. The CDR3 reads CASSPRTSGTLAKNIQYF. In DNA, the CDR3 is TGTGCCAGCAGCCCTCGGACTAGCGGGACGCTAGCCAAAAACATTCAGTACTTC.

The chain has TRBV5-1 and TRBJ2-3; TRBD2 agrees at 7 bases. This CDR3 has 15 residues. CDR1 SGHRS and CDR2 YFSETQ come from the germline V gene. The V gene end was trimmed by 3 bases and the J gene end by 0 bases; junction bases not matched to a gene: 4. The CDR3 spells CASSYSGPSTDTQYF. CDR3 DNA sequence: TGCGCCAGCAGCTATAGCGGGCCTAGCACAGATACGCAGTATTTT.

The CDR3 nucleotides are TGCGCCAGCAGCTCGACTAGCGGGAGCTTGGAGCAGTTCTTC. This translates into CASSSTSGSLEQFF. This rearrangement joins TRBV5-1 to TRBJ2-1, with 12 bases identical to TRBD2. CDR1 and CDR2 (germline): SGHRS, YFSETQ. The CDR3 is 14 residues long. Trimming took 3 bases from V and 10 from J; bases not matched to a gene: 5.

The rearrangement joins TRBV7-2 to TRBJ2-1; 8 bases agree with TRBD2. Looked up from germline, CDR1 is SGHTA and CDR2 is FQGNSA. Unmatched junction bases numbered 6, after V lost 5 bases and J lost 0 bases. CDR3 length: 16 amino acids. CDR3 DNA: TGTGCCAGCAGCACCGGGGGGGCCAGCTCCTACAATGAGCAGTTCTTC. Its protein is CASSTGGASSYNEQFF.

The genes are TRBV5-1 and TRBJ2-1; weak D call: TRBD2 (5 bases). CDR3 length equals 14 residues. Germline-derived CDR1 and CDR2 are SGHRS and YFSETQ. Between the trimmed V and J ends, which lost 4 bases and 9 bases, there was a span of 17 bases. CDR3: CASSPDVGVGEQFF. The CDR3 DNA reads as TGCGCCAGCAGCCCGGACGTGGGAGTGGGTGAGCAGTTCTTC.